The sequence of this TCR beta chain was determined in a study of blood T cell repertoires in COVID-19. Overall study context: Acute-phase and convalescent COVID-19 samples originated in the United States, Italy and Spain. Nucleic acid was either cDNA or gDNA, and it came from T cells, B-cell-depleted T cells, or PBMCs.

Original processing notes: It was from reference gene primer amplification that nucleated cell counts were estimated. Only in-frame clones appear in the TCRdb table, and some are missing; sequencing was by immunoSEQ multiplex PCR. V, J and clone size were drawn from that table, and D and trimming were deduced from the DNA. The sample has 120,000 to 150,000 clones; 84% are singletons. Per germline, CDR1 SGHRS and CDR2 YFSETQ. Trimming removed 2 bases from V and 10 bases from J, with 12 bases in between. This CDR3 spans 12 amino acids. V gene TRBV5-1 combines with J gene TRBJ1-1; D is unclear. Material: peripheral blood. The source of this sequence is a human donor in a cohort sampled during active COVID-19. In DNA, the CDR3 is TGCGCCAGCAGCTTCTCAGGCGCGGGAGCTTTCTTT. Protein product: CASSFSGAGAFF.